The 8 T cell receptor beta chains presented below share a single source sample, sequenced in a study of post-analysis software for immune sequencing data (dated by TCRdb to between 2015 and 2016). Libraries were constructed by PCR. The run used an Illumina HiSeq 2500. Unique molecular identifiers were incorporated into TCR beta cDNA libraries to reduce PCR and sequencing biases. TCRdb ran its own pipeline on the public reads, namely fastp trimming at Q25 and MiXCR clone calling, and kept in-frame beta chains. Every entry covers one CDR3 protein and lists the most common genes and DNA from its rows. The sample has hundreds of thousands of distinct CDR3 sequences on record, 59% of them singletons. Approximately 10% of the sample comes from the top ten. These receptors have no known antigen. The study at large found these results: A handful of TRBV segments, including TRBV5-6, TRBV5-1 and TRBV20-1, were significantly more frequent in patients than controls.

The sequenced material came from blood. The receptors derive from a girl aged 2-15 years with multiple sclerosis.

This chain connects TRBV7-6 to TRBJ1-5; D possibly corresponds to TRBD1 (5 bases). Germline CDR1 and CDR2: SGHVS and FNYEAQ. This CDR3 spans 18 amino acids. Trimming pared 6 bases from V and 0 bases from J, leaving 21 bases between. CDR3 DNA: TGTGCCAGCAGTCGAGGGTTCGGGACGCTTTATAGCAATCAGCCCCAGCATTTT. The encoded protein is CASSRGFGTLYSNQPQHF.

This clonotype showed up just a few times. The chain recombines TRBV5-1 with TRBJ2-1, with 8 bases identical to TRBD2. The CDR3 extends over 15 amino acids. CDR1 and CDR2 (germline): SGHRS, YFSETQ. V lost 4 bases and J lost 7; bases outside the gene matches: 10. The CDR3 spells CASSLGREGRNEQFF. The CDR3 nucleotides read TGCGCCAGCAGCCTGGGACGGGAGGGAAGGAATGAGCAGTTCTTC.

The V gene is TRBV25-1, the J gene TRBJ2-1; tentatively, D is TRBD2 (5 bases). With 4 bases removed from V and 9 bases from J, the gap between germline ends came to 13 bases. From germline, CDR1 is MGHDK and CDR2 SYGVNS. The CDR3 runs 13 residues. CDR3 residues: CASSGRGFREQFF. CDR3 nucleotide sequence: TGTGCCAGCAGTGGTCGGGGATTTCGTGAGCAGTTCTTC.

The gene calls are TRBV29-1 and TRBJ2-1; D not certain. The CDR3 has 12 residues. Germline lookup yields CDR1 SQVTM and CDR2 ANQGSEA. Trimming left V 8 bases short and J 0 bases short, with 8 bases between. DNA of the CDR3: TGCAGCCATAAACCCTCCTACAATGAGCAGTTCTTC. It translates to CSHKPSYNEQFF.

DNA for the CDR3: TGTGCCAGCAGTTGGACAGGGTCTGGGGCCAACGTCCTGACTTTC. Protein: CASSWTGSGANVLTF. This chain links TRBV12-3 or TRBV12-4 with TRBJ2-6; 8 bases agree with TRBD1. V trimming: 4 bases; J trimming: 1 base; junction bases outside the gene matches: 0. This CDR3 spans 15 amino acids.

The chain combines TRBV7-8 with TRBJ2-1; TRBD1 might be the D (5 bases). Trimming took off 2 bases at V and 8 bases at J, with 16 bases between the two ends. The CDR3 is made up of 15 amino acids. Germline CDR1 reads SGHVS; CDR2 reads FQNEAQ. CDR3 DNA: TGTGCCAGCAGCTTAAGAAGACAGCCTGAGTATGAGCAGTTCTTC. Translating gives CASSLRRQPEYEQFF.

The CDR3 DNA reads TGTGCCAGCAACTCCCGTGACCGGAACACTGAAGCTTTCTTT. Protein sequence: CASNSRDRNTEAFF. V is TRBV2 and J is TRBJ1-1; no clear D. In germline, CDR1 is SNHLY, CDR2 FYNNEI. The V end lost 7 bases, the J end lost 1 base, and 13 bases lay between the germline ends. This CDR3 region has 14 residues.

This clonotype was recorded only once. An end of the junction does not agree with germline; a read error may underlie this. This chain joins TRBV6-4 and TRBJ2-1, with D maybe TRBD1 (5 bases). The CDR3 totals 14 residues. Germline assignment: CDR1 MRHNA and CDR2 SNTAGT. The CDR3 protein is CASREQLWGNGQFF. Written as DNA, the CDR3 is TGTGCCAGCAGGGAACAGTTATGGGGCAATGGGCAGTTCTTC.